One sample yielded the 8 T cell receptor beta chains listed below, sequenced in a study of blood T cell repertoires in COVID-19. The assay was immunoSEQ multiplex PCR, and TCRdb's table has in-frame clones only and misses some. The sample contains under 150,000 clones, 70% to 80% of which appear only once. The sequenced sample was peripheral blood. The receptors originated from a woman of 80 years or more with active or convalescent COVID-19.

The J gene is TRBJ2-1, the V gene TRBV4-1; D perhaps matches TRBD1 (5 bases). Germline V gives CDR1 MGHRA, CDR2 YSYEKL. The CDR3 spans 15 residues. Between the trimmed V and J ends, which lost 0 bases and 10 bases, there was a span of 16 bases. This CDR3 is CASSQDSFGAGEQFF. The CDR3 DNA is TGCGCCAGCAGCCAAGACTCCTTTGGGGCAGGGGAGCAGTTCTTC.

J is TRBJ1-4 and V is TRBV5-1; D ambiguous. The CDR3 is made up of 15 amino acids. Germline CDR1 reads SGHRS; CDR2 reads YFSETQ. The V end lost 4 bases, the J end lost 8 bases, and 18 bases lay between the germline ends. This CDR3 reads CASSRDLGVFEKLFF. For the CDR3, the DNA is TGCGCCAGCAGCCGAGACCTCGGGGTTTTCGAAAAACTGTTTTTT.

The rearrangement links TRBV7-6 to TRBJ2-3; 7 bases fit TRBD2. The ends lost 5 bases at V and 0 bases at J; junction bases unmatched: 8. Germline V gene sequence: CDR1 SGHVS, CDR2 FNYEAQ. The CDR3 contains 16 residues. The CDR3 loop reads CASSPVAGSSTDTQYF. The DNA of the CDR3 is TGTGCCAGCAGCCCGGTAGCGGGTTCTAGCACAGATACGCAGTATTTT. The variable domain in full, with the rest retrieved from reference TRBV7-6 and TRBJ2-3, is GAGVSQSPRYKVTKRGQDVALRCDPISGHVSLYWYRQALGQGPEFLTYFNYEAQQDKSGLPNDRFSAERPEGSISTLTIQRTEQRDSAMYRCASSPVAGSSTDTQYFGPGTRLTVL.

This chain uses TRBV6-5 with TRBJ1-2, with TRBD1 identical over 7 bases. Per the germline V gene, CDR1 is MNHEY and CDR2 is SVGAGI. CDR3 size: 15 residues. With 5 bases clipped from V and 0 bases from J, the junction kept 6 bases outside the gene matches. The CDR3 DNA reads TGTGCCAGCAGTCCCGGACAGGTAGCTAACTATGGCTACACCTTC. It translates to CASSPGQVANYGYTF.

This chain connects TRBV7-2 to TRBJ2-7; tentatively, D is TRBD1 (6 bases). This CDR3 has 12 residues. In germline, CDR1 is SGHTA, CDR2 FQGNSA. Trimming stripped 6 bases from V and 4 bases from J, with 10 bases between. CDR3: CASSRQVYEQYF. The CDR3 coding sequence is TGTGCCAGCAGTCGACAGGTTTACGAGCAGTACTTC.

The chain is built from TRBV7-6 and TRBJ1-1; 9 bases fit TRBD1. The CDR3 sequence is 15 residues long. Germline CDR1 and CDR2: SGHVS and FNYEAQ. Trimming took 3 bases from V and 4 from J; bases not matched to a gene: 6. The CDR3 loop reads CASSLLQGATTEAFF. The CDR3 nucleotides read TGTGCCAGCAGCTTGCTACAGGGGGCGACCACTGAAGCTTTCTTT.

The rearrangement uses TRBV5-1 and TRBJ1-1, with 7 bases identical to TRBD1. The CDR3 is 14 residues long. The V and J ends lost 0 bases and 4 bases, in that order; junction bases with no gene match: 3. Germline CDR1 and CDR2: SGHRS and YFSETQ. The CDR3 here is CASSLGQGGTEAFF. The DNA for the CDR3 is TGCGCCAGCAGCTTGGGTCAGGGGGGCACTGAAGCTTTCTTT.

The V and J genes are TRBV18 and TRBJ2-6; D is ambiguous. Germline CDR1 KGHSH, CDR2 LQKENI. CDR3 size: 14 residues. The germline V and J ends were trimmed by 3 bases and 3 bases, with 6 bases remaining between them. CDR3 DNA: TGTGCCAGCTCACCCTCTTTTGGGGCCAACGTCCTGACTTTC. It specifies CASSPSFGANVLTF.